Described below is a single TCR beta chain sequence and its context. This sample is part of a study of blood T cell repertoires in COVID-19. Clones were read by immunoSEQ multiplex PCR, and TCRdb kept only the in-frame ones, dropping some. The data hold approximately 250,000 clones, with approximately 90% observed a single time. CDR3 length equals 14 residues. Per the germline V gene, CDR1 is GTSNPN and CDR2 is SVGIG (reference sequence). Trimming removed 4 bases at V and 0 bases at J, with 9 bases between. Sequencing was done on a sample of PBMCs or T cells enriched from blood (not recorded which). This clonotype originated in a woman in her 30s with acute COVID-19. The V and J genes are TRBV30 and TRBJ1-4, with TRBD1 as a possible D gene (5 bases). The CDR3 DNA reads TGTGCCTGGACTCAGACAGCAACTAATGAAAAACTGTTTTTT. Protein: CAWTQTATNEKLFF.